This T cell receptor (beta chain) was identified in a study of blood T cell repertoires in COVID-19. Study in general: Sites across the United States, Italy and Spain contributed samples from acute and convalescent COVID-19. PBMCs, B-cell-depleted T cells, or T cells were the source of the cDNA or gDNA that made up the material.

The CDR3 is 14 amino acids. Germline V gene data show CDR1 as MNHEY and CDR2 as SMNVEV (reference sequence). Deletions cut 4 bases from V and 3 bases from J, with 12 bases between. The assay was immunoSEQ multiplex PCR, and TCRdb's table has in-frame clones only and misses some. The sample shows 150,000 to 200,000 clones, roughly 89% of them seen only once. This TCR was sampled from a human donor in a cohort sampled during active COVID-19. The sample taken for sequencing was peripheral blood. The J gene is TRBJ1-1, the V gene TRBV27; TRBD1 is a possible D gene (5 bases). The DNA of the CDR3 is TGTGCCAGCAGTTCTAGGCGGGGGGACACTGAAGCTTTCTTT. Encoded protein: CASSSRRGDTEAFF.